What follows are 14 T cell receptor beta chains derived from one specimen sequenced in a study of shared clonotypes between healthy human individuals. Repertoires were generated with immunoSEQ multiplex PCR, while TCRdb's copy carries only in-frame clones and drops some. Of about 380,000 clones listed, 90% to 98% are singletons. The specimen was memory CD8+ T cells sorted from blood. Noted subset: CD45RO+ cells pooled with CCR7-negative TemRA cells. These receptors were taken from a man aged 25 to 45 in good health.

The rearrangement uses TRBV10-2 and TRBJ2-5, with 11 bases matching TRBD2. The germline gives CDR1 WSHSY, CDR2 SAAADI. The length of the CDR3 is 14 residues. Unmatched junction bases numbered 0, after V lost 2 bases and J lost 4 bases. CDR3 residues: CASSETSGRETQYF. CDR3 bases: TGCGCCAGCAGTGAGACTAGCGGGAGAGAGACCCAGTACTTC.

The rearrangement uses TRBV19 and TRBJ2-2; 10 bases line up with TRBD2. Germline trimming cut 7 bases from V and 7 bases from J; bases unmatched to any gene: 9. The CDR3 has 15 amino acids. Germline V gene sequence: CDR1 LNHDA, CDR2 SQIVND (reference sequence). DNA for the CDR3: TGTGCCAGTAAAAAGCGGGAGGGCCTAGGCGGGGAGCTGTTTTTT. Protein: CASKKREGLGGELFF.

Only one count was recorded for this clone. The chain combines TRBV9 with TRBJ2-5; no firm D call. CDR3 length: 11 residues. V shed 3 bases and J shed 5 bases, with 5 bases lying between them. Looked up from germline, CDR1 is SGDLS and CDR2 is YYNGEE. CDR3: CASSASETQYF. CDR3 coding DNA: TGTGCCAGCAGCGCGTCGGAGACCCAGTACTTC.

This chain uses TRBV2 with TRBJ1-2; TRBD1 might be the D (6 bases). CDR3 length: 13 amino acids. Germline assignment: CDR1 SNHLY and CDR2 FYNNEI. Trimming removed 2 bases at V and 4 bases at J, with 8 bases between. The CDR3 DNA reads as TGTGCCAGCAGTGAAACAGGGATCTATGGCTACACCTTC. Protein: CASSETGIYGYTF.

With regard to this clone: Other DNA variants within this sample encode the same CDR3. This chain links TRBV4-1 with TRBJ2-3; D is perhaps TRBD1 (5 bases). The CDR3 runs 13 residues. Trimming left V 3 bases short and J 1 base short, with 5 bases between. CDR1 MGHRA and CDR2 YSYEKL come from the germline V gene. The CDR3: CASSQTGTDTQYF. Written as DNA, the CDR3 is TGCGCCAGCAGCCAGACAGGCACAGATACGCAGTATTTT.

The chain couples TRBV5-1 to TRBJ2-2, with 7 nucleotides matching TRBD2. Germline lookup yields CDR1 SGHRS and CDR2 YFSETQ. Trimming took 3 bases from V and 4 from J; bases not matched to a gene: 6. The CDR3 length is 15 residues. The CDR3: CASSSGLVFTGELFF. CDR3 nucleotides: TGCGCCAGCAGCTCCGGACTAGTCTTCACCGGGGAGCTGTTTTTT.

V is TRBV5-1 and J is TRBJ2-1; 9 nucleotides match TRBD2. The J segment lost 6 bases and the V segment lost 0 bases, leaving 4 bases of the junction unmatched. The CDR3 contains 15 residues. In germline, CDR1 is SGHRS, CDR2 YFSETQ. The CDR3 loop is CASSLALAGPNEQFF. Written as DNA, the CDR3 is TGCGCCAGCAGCTTGGCTCTAGCGGGACCCAATGAGCAGTTCTTC.

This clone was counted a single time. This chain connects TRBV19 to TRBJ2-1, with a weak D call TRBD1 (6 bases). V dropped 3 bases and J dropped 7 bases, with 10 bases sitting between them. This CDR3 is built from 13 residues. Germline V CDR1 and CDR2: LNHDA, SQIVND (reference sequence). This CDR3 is CASSIGQGNEQFF. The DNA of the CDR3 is TGTGCCAGTAGTATCGGCCAGGGGAATGAGCAGTTCTTC. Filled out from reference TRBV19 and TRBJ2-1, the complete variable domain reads DGGITQSPKYLFRKEGQNVTLSCEQNLNHDAMYWYRQDPGQGLRLIYYSQIVNDFQKGDIAEGYSVSREKKESFPLTVTSAQKNPTAFYLCASSIGQGNEQFFGPGTRLTVL.

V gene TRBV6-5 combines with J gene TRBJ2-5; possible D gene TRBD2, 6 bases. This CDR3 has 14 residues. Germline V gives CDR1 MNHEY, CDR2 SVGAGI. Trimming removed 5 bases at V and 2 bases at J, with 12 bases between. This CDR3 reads CASSALRGQETQYF. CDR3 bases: TGTGCCAGCAGTGCCCTTCGGGGGCAAGAGACCCAGTACTTC.

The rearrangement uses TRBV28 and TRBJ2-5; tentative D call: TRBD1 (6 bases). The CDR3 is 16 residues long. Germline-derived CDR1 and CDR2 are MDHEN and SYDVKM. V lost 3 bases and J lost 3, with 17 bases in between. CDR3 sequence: CASSFSWTEGKETQYF. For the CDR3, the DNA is TGTGCCAGCAGTTTCTCCTGGACAGAGGGGAAAGAGACCCAGTACTTC. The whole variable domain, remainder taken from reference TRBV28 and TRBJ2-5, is DVKVTQSSRYLVKRTGEKVFLECVQDMDHENMFWYRQDPGLGLRLIYFSYDVKMKEKGDIPEGYSVSREKKERFSLILESASTNQTSMYLCASSFSWTEGKETQYFGPGTRLLVL.

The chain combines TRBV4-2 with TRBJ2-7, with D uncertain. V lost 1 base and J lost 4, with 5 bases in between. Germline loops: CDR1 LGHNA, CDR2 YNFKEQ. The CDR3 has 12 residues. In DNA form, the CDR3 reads TGTGCCAGCAGCCAAGCCGGGTACGAGCAGTACTTC. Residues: CASSQAGYEQYF.

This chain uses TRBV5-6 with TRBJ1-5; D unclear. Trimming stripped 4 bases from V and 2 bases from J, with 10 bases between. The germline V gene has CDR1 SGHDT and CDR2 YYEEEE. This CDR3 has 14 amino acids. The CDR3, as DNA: TGTGCCAGCAGCCCGGGTCCTCGCAATCAGCCCCAGCATTTT. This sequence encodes CASSPGPRNQPQHF. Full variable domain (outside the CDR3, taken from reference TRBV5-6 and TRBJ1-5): DAGVTQSPTHLIKTRGQQVTLRCSPKSGHDTVSWYQQALGQGPQFIFQYYEEEERQRGNFPDRFSGHQFPNYSSELNVNALLLGDSALYLCASSPGPRNQPQHFGDGTRLSIL.

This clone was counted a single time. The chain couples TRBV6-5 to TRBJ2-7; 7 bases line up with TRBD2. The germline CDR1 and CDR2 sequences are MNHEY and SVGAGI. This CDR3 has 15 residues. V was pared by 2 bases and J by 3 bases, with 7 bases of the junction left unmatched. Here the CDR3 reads CASSYAGAKNYEQYF. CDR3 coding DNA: TGTGCCAGCAGTTACGCGGGAGCGAAAAACTACGAGCAGTACTTC.

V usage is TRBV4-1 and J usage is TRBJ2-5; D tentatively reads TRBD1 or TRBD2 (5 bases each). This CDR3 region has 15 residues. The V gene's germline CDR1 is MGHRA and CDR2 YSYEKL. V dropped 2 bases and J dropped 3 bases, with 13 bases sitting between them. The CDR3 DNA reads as TGCGCCAGCAGCCAATACCCGGGACGCGAAGAGACCCAGTACTTC. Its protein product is CASSQYPGREETQYF.